The 11 T cell receptor beta chains given below trace back to one sample, sequenced in a study of T cell responses to AZD1222 COVID-19 vaccine. Assay: immunoSEQ multiplex PCR; the TCRdb copy retains only in-frame clones and omits some. The sample includes roughly 91,000 clones, 89% seen only once; the top ten take 2% to 2.5%. The sample here was peripheral blood, taken on day 0 of AZD1222 vaccination. Receptors originate from an adult in good health.

This clone was detected once. This rearrangement joins TRBV12-1 to TRBJ1-2; TRBD1, the table's D call, lacks a check against the DNA. TRBV12-1 is tagged as a pseudogene. The CDR3 covers 15 residues. CDR3 sequence (DNA): TGTGCCAGCAGCTTCATCAGGGGGCTGGGTAATGGCTACACCTTC. Its protein product is CASSFIRGLGNGYTF.

This clone was detected a few times. The J gene is TRBJ1-1, the V gene TRBV7-9, with 8 bases lining up with TRBD1. Germline V gives CDR1 SEHNR, CDR2 FQNEAQ (reference sequence). CDR3 size: 15 residues. V gave up 0 bases and J gave up 0 bases; unmatched junction bases: 0. CDR3 loop: CASSLATGVNTEAFF. For the CDR3, the DNA is TGTGCCAGCAGCTTAGCGACAGGGGTGAACACTGAAGCTTTCTTT.

V usage is TRBV7-2 and J usage is TRBJ2-2, with TRBD2 matching 10 bases. Trimming took 2 bases from V and 7 from J; bases not matched to a gene: 13. The CDR3 consists of 18 residues. Germline CDR1 SGHTA, CDR2 FQGNSA. This CDR3 reads CASSLIRAGGPDGGELFF. Written as DNA, the CDR3 is TGTGCCAGCAGCTTAATAAGAGCGGGAGGGCCTGATGGCGGGGAGCTGTTTTTT.

The rearrangement joins TRBV7-6 to TRBJ1-1; D is unclear. This CDR3 is 13 amino acids long. CDR1 and CDR2 (germline): SGHVS, FNYEAQ. V was pared by 4 bases and J by 1 base, with 7 bases between. CDR3 protein: CASSSRRNTEAFF. Here the CDR3 DNA reads TGTGCCAGCAGCTCCCGGAGGAACACTGAAGCTTTCTTT.

This chain uses TRBV6-1 with TRBJ2-1, with 8 bases identical to TRBD2. The CDR3 covers 15 residues. With V trimmed by 3 bases and J by 4 bases, 5 bases remained unmatched. Germline V gives CDR1 MNHNS, CDR2 SASEGT. CDR3 loop: CASSEVLAAYNEQFF. The CDR3 DNA sequence: TGTGCCAGCAGTGAGGTACTAGCGGCATACAATGAGCAGTTCTTC.

CDR3 sequence: CASSLYWDRIYEQYF. As DNA, the CDR3 is TGTGCCAGCAGCCTTTATTGGGACAGGATCTACGAGCAGTACTTC. The V and J genes are TRBV7-2 and TRBJ2-7; the match to TRBD1 covers 8 bases. This CDR3 comprises 15 residues. CDR1 is SGHTA, CDR2 FQGNSA, per germline. V shed 5 bases, J shed 3 bases, and the junction held 9 bases outside the gene matches.

The chain carries TRBV25-1 and TRBJ1-2, with 9 bases fitting TRBD1. The junction had 6 bases not matched to a gene; V was cut back by 8 bases and J by 5 bases. Germline V lookup: CDR1 MGHDK, CDR2 SYGVNS. The CDR3 has 13 amino acids. The CDR3 DNA reads as TGTGCCAGCCAGACAGGGGGAGGGTATGGCTACACCTTC. It specifies CASQTGGGYGYTF.

The chain employs TRBV20-1 and TRBJ2-1, with TRBD2 identical over 10 bases. Trimming took 3 bases from V and 4 from J; bases not matched to a gene: 9. The CDR3 has 16 residues. Germline assignment: CDR1 DFQATT and CDR2 SNEGSKA (reference sequence). The CDR3 reads CSASWPSGGGYNEQFF. CDR3 DNA: TGCAGTGCTAGTTGGCCTAGCGGGGGAGGGTACAATGAGCAGTTCTTC.

The chain recombines TRBV7-2 with TRBJ2-1, with D possibly matching TRBD2 (6 bases). Per germline, CDR1 SGHTA and CDR2 FQGNSA. The V end lost 1 base, the J end lost 6 bases, and 16 bases lay between the germline ends. This CDR3 comprises 16 residues. CDR3 coding DNA: TGTGCCAGCAGCTTAGGGGGGGACGCTTCTGGCAATGAGCAGTTCTTC. Residues: CASSLGGDASGNEQFF.

The rearrangement joins TRBV24-1 to TRBJ2-2; tentative D call: TRBD1 (6 bases). Germline V gene lookup returns CDR1 KGHDR and CDR2 SFDVKD. This CDR3 is 14 amino acids long. The V end lost 9 bases, the J end lost 5 bases, and 15 bases lay between the germline ends. The DNA of the CDR3 is TGTGCCACCGGGGACACCGGAACAACCGGGGAGCTGTTTTTT. Residues: CATGDTGTTGELFF.

This clone was observed once. V is TRBV2 and J is TRBJ2-5; D gene uncertain. Germline V lookup: CDR1 SNHLY, CDR2 FYNNEI. This CDR3 spans 11 amino acids. V was trimmed by 4 bases and J by 4 bases, leaving 4 bases between them. DNA for the CDR3: TGTGCCAGCAGTGGTCGAGAGACCCAGTACTTC. Amino acid sequence: CASSGRETQYF.